This passage covers 32 T cell receptor beta chains from one sample sequenced in a study of T-cell memory formation after mild COVID-19. TCRdb processed the 5' RACE reads anew with MiXCR; each CDR3 protein has one entry. The sample records 350,000 to 500,000 distinct CDR3 sequences, more than 20% being singletons. The sequenced sample consisted of PBMCs or a T cell subset sorted from them (not recorded which). Every receptor here comes from an adult woman who had mild COVID-19 (a few samples of this study predate the infection). Cell type and time point are not known.

This clonotype was counted a few times. The chain is built from TRBV2 and TRBJ2-5; 8 nucleotides match TRBD2. V was clipped by 6 bases and J by 4 bases; unmatched bases: 7. Germline V gives CDR1 SNHLY, CDR2 FYNNEI. The CDR3 spans 14 residues. In DNA, the CDR3 is TGTGCCAGCAGGAGCGGGGGACTGAGAGAGACCCAGTACTTC. Its translation is CASRSGGLRETQYF.

The rearrangement joins TRBV5-5 to TRBJ2-3; weak D call: TRBD2 (6 bases). The germline V gene has CDR1 SGHKS and CDR2 YYEKEE (reference sequence). There are 14 residues in the CDR3. V lost 4 bases and J lost 3, with 12 bases in between. The CDR3 bases are TGTGCCAGCAGCCCGCCTCGGGGGACAGATACGCAGTATTTT. Its protein is CASSPPRGTDTQYF.

CDR3 nucleotides: TGCGCCAGCAGCTTGGCCTGGGGGACGTCCGGGGAGACCCAGTACTTC. This sequence encodes CASSLAWGTSGETQYF. The chain joins TRBV5-1 to TRBJ2-5; D is perhaps TRBD1 or TRBD2 (5 bases each). CDR3 size: 16 residues. Deletions cut 0 bases from V and 5 bases from J, with 17 bases between. Germline V CDR1 and CDR2: SGHRS, YFSETQ. The whole variable domain, remainder taken from reference TRBV5-1 and TRBJ2-5, is KAGVTQTPRYLIKTRGQQVTLSCSPISGHRSVSWYQQTPGQGLQFLFEYFSETQRNKGNFPGRFSGRQFSNSRSEMNVSTLELGDSALYLCASSLAWGTSGETQYFGPGTRLLVL.

The rearrangement links TRBV9 to TRBJ2-7, with D perhaps matching TRBD1 (6 bases). From germline, CDR1 is SGDLS and CDR2 YYNGEE. The CDR3 totals 13 residues. V was trimmed by 3 bases and J by 5 bases, leaving 12 bases between them. CDR3 loop: CASSEGVGDEQYF. In DNA form, the CDR3 reads TGTGCCAGCAGCGAGGGGGTGGGAGACGAGCAGTACTTC.

The V gene is TRBV5-1, the J gene TRBJ2-3, with 8 nucleotides matching TRBD1. Losses at the gene ends were 1 base for V and 2 bases for J; bases not matched to a gene: 12. Per germline, CDR1 SGHRS and CDR2 YFSETQ. The CDR3 runs to 18 residues. The CDR3 reads CASSLSHGQGSPTDTQYF. Here the CDR3 DNA reads TGCGCCAGCAGCTTGTCGCACGGACAGGGCTCCCCCACAGATACGCAGTATTTT.

The J gene is TRBJ2-1, the V gene TRBV9; the match to TRBD2 covers 10 bases. The germline CDR1 and CDR2 sequences are SGDLS and YYNGEE. The CDR3 extends over 18 amino acids. V lost 1 base and J lost 2; bases outside the gene matches: 9. The CDR3 loop reads CASSVLPGSGGAYNEQFF. As DNA, the CDR3 is TGTGCCAGCAGCGTACTCCCCGGGAGCGGGGGGGCCTACAATGAGCAGTTCTTC.

The sample holds many counts of this clonotype. The rearrangement joins TRBV30 to TRBJ1-5, with a possible D match to TRBD1 (6 bases). The V gene lost 4 bases and the J gene lost 2 bases, with 12 bases spanning the gap. The CDR3 runs 14 residues. The V gene's germline CDR1 is GTSNPN and CDR2 SVGIG (reference sequence). DNA for the CDR3: TGTGCCTGGAACGGTAGACAGGGCAATCAGCCCCAGCATTTT. Translated, it gives CAWNGRQGNQPQHF.

The rearrangement joins TRBV5-1 to TRBJ2-3; D is ambiguous. This CDR3 is built from 13 residues. V lost 0 bases and J lost 6, with 8 bases in between. Germline loops: CDR1 SGHRS, CDR2 YFSETQ. CDR3 sequence reads: CASSLEGGDTQYF. CDR3 DNA sequence: TGCGCCAGCAGCTTGGAGGGTGGGGATACGCAGTATTTT. The variable domain in full, with the rest retrieved from reference TRBV5-1 and TRBJ2-3, is KAGVTQTPRYLIKTRGQQVTLSCSPISGHRSVSWYQQTPGQGLQFLFEYFSETQRNKGNFPGRFSGRQFSNSRSEMNVSTLELGDSALYLCASSLEGGDTQYFGPGTRLTVL.

The sample holds many counts of this clonotype. The J gene is TRBJ2-7, the V gene TRBV24-1; TRBD1 agrees at 9 bases. The CDR3 totals 16 residues. V lost 3 bases, J lost 2 bases, and 7 bases stayed unmatched. The germline CDR1 and CDR2 sequences are KGHDR and SFDVKD. CDR3 nucleotides: TGTGCCACCAGTGATAACTCCGGGACAGGGCCCTACGAGCAGTACTTC. Translation gives CATSDNSGTGPYEQYF.

This rearrangement joins TRBV5-1 to TRBJ2-5, with TRBD2 identical over 13 bases. CDR3 length equals 16 residues. V shed 5 bases, J shed 5 bases, and the junction held 9 bases outside the gene matches. Germline V gene lookup returns CDR1 SGHRS and CDR2 YFSETQ. CDR3 sequence: CASRVQGLAGSETQYF. CDR3 DNA: TGCGCCAGCAGGGTCCAGGGACTAGCGGGGTCCGAGACCCAGTACTTC.

This clonotype was seen a few times. The chain's CDR3 is CASRHSGGSFNEQFF. The CDR3 coding sequence is TGTGCCAGCAGACACTCGGGTGGTAGCTTTAATGAGCAGTTCTTC. The chain combines TRBV11-2 with TRBJ2-1; no reliable D call. Germline V lookup: CDR1 SGHAT, CDR2 FQNNGV. The V and J ends lost 6 bases and 7 bases respectively, with 19 bases between them. The CDR3 has 15 amino acids. The whole variable domain, remainder taken from reference TRBV11-2 and TRBJ2-1, is EAGVAQSPRYKIIEKRQSVAFWCNPISGHATLYWYQQILGQGPKLLIQFQNNGVVDDSQLPKDRFSAERLKGVDSTLKIQPAKLEDSAVYLCASRHSGGSFNEQFFGPGTRLTVL.

This clonotype was seen more than once but under ten times. The rearrangement links TRBV3-1 to TRBJ2-7; 9 nucleotides line up with TRBD2. The CDR3 loop spans 15 amino acids. V dropped 1 base and J dropped 3; count of bases not matched to a gene: 4. The V gene's germline CDR1 is LGHDT and CDR2 YNNKEL (reference sequence). CDR3 nucleotides: TGTGCCAGCAGCCAAGGAAGGACTAGCGACTACGAGCAGTACTTC. Protein product: CASSQGRTSDYEQYF.

This clonotype was detected many times. The chain uses TRBV5-1 and TRBJ2-5, with TRBD1 identical over 9 bases. The CDR3 spans 15 residues. Unmatched junction bases numbered 8, after V lost 3 bases and J lost 5 bases. Per the germline V gene, CDR1 is SGHRS and CDR2 is YFSETQ. The CDR3 region has the DNA TGCGCCAGCAGCTCTCTACAGGGGGCGGCGGAGACCCAGTACTTC. Encoded protein: CASSSLQGAAETQYF.

The chain joins TRBV19 to TRBJ2-7; D ambiguous. The CDR3 spans 15 residues. Trimming removed 3 bases from V and 1 base from J, with 13 bases in between. The germline V gene has CDR1 LNHDA and CDR2 SQIVND (reference sequence). The CDR3 reads CASSITGDPSYEQYF. CDR3 sequence (DNA): TGTGCCAGTAGTATCACCGGAGACCCTTCCTACGAGCAGTACTTC.

The rearrangement links TRBV5-1 to TRBJ1-1, with D perhaps TRBD1 (5 bases). This CDR3 region has 16 residues. V was clipped by 2 bases and J by 0 bases, with 14 bases between them. Germline CDR1 SGHRS, CDR2 YFSETQ. The CDR3 region has the DNA TGCGCCAGCAGCTTAATCGGGGCAAGTGTGAACACTGAAGCTTTCTTT. Translating it yields CASSLIGASVNTEAFF.

This rearrangement joins TRBV9 to TRBJ2-7; 9 positions match TRBD1. Germline lookup yields CDR1 SGDLS and CDR2 YYNGEE. J lost 5 bases, V lost 4 bases, and 10 bases had no gene match. The CDR3 extends over 15 amino acids. Here the CDR3 DNA reads TGTGCCAGCAGCCCAGGGACAGGGACCTGGGACGAGCAGTACTTC. It translates to CASSPGTGTWDEQYF. Looking up the rest from reference TRBV9 and TRBJ2-7 gives the full variable domain: DSGVTQTPKHLITATGQRVTLRCSPRSGDLSVYWYQQSLDQGLQFLIQYYNGEERAKGNILERFSAQQFPDLHSELNLSSLELGDSALYFCASSPGTGTWDEQYFGPGTRLTVT.

The chain carries TRBV7-9 and TRBJ2-5; 7 bases map to TRBD2. V was clipped by 5 bases and J by 5 bases; unmatched bases: 11. The CDR3 length is 15 residues. Looked up from germline, CDR1 is SEHNR and CDR2 is FQNEAQ (reference sequence). As DNA, the CDR3 is TGTGCCAGCAGCAGCTGGGGGGGAGTTTCGGAGACCCAGTACTTC. As protein: CASSSWGGVSETQYF.

This clonotype was observed a few times. The chain recombines TRBV29-1 with TRBJ2-7; 8 nucleotides agree with TRBD2. Germline CDR1 is SQVTM and CDR2 is ANQGSEA. The V segment lost 3 bases and the J segment 6 bases; nucleotides outside the gene matches: 7. This CDR3 is built from 13 residues. CDR3 DNA sequence: TGCAGCGTTGAGGGACTAGGTCTCAGCGAGCAGTACTTC. As protein: CSVEGLGLSEQYF.

The V and J genes are TRBV23-1 and TRBJ2-7, with 10 nucleotides matching TRBD1. TRBV23-1 qualifies as an ORF whose function is uncertain. V shed 2 bases, J shed 2 bases, and the junction held 9 bases outside the gene matches. The CDR3 runs 17 residues. CDR3 DNA sequence: TGCGCCAGCAGTCAAAGAGGAGGACAGGGGGTTCCCTACGAGCAGTACTTC. Translation: CASSQRGGQGVPYEQYF.

A few counts support this clonotype. The genes are TRBV5-1 and TRBJ2-3; perhaps TRBD1 as D (7 bases). The CDR3 sequence is 15 residues long. Trimming took 0 bases from V and 6 from J, leaving 14 bases between them. Per the germline V gene, CDR1 is SGHRS and CDR2 is YFSETQ. CDR3 coding DNA: TGCGCCAGCAGCTTGGCCCCAGGGGGGCGTGATACGCAGTATTTT. Its translation is CASSLAPGGRDTQYF. Variable domain in full (rest from reference TRBV5-1 and TRBJ2-3): KAGVTQTPRYLIKTRGQQVTLSCSPISGHRSVSWYQQTPGQGLQFLFEYFSETQRNKGNFPGRFSGRQFSNSRSEMNVSTLELGDSALYLCASSLAPGGRDTQYFGPGTRLTVL.

This clonotype was seen once. This chain uses TRBV19 with TRBJ1-3, with 7 bases lining up with TRBD1. Trimming at V came to 5 bases and at J to 2 bases, leaving 9 bases not matched to a gene. The CDR3 length is 16 residues. In germline, CDR1 is LNHDA, CDR2 SQIVND (reference sequence). The CDR3 nucleotides are TGTGCCAGTAGTCGACTCCTGACAGGGACTGGAAACACCATATATTTT. This gives the protein CASSRLLTGTGNTIYF.

The gene calls are TRBV3-1 and TRBJ2-2; maybe TRBD1 (5 bases). The CDR3 consists of 14 residues. The V gene's germline CDR1 is LGHDT and CDR2 YNNKEL (reference sequence). Trimming left V 0 bases short and J 7 bases short, with 9 bases between. For the CDR3, the DNA is TGTGCCAGCAGCCAAGACGTCAGGGTCGGGGAGCTGTTTTTT. The encoded protein is CASSQDVRVGELFF.

This clonotype has more than one count but fewer than ten. V usage is TRBV20-1 and J usage is TRBJ2-5; D gene ambiguous. The CDR3 has 14 residues. Germline V lookup: CDR1 DFQATT, CDR2 SNEGSKA (reference sequence). The V and J ends lost 1 base and 7 bases respectively, with 16 bases between them. CDR3 protein: CSARASGLWTTQYF. The DNA for the CDR3 is TGCAGTGCTAGAGCCTCCGGGCTGTGGACGACCCAGTACTTC.

The V call is TRBV12-3 or TRBV12-4, the J call TRBJ1-2; no clear D gene. V was trimmed by 5 bases and J by 9 bases, leaving 13 bases between them. The CDR3 extends over 12 amino acids. The CDR3 is CASSPQLDSYTF. In DNA form, the CDR3 reads TGTGCCAGCAGTCCCCAATTAGATAGCTACACCTTC.

This clonotype was seen only a few times. The V and J genes are TRBV24-1 and TRBJ1-2; weak D call: TRBD1 (6 bases). Trimming stripped 4 bases from V and 4 bases from J, with 12 bases between. Germline CDR1 KGHDR, CDR2 SFDVKD. The CDR3 runs 14 residues. This CDR3 is CATSDVGQRYGYTF. CDR3 nucleotides: TGTGCCACCAGTGACGTTGGACAGCGCTATGGCTACACCTTC.

This clonotype came up a few times. The chain employs TRBV11-3 and TRBJ2-7, with D possibly matching TRBD2 (5 bases). Between the trimmed V and J ends, which lost 1 base and 1 base, there was a span of 17 bases. This CDR3 region has 17 residues. Germline V gene data show CDR1 as SGHNT and CDR2 as YENEEA. CDR3 coding DNA: TGTGCCAGCAGCTTAGCATCGGGATTAGGAGGTTCCTACGAGCAGTACTTC. Translating it yields CASSLASGLGGSYEQYF.

This clonotype came up once. The CDR3: CASIGDRGNEQFF. The DNA of the CDR3 is TGTGCCAGCATCGGAGACAGGGGTAATGAGCAGTTCTTC. This rearrangement joins TRBV12-3 or TRBV12-4 to TRBJ2-1; 8 bases line up with TRBD1. V gave up 7 bases and J gave up 7 bases; unmatched junction bases: 6. The CDR3 is 13 residues long.

The chain combines TRBV7-3 with TRBJ2-5; 8 bases are a match to TRBD1. V shed 3 bases and J 5 bases; nucleotides not matched to a gene: 11. This CDR3 is built from 16 residues. CDR1 and CDR2 (germline): SGHTA, FQGTGA. The CDR3 protein is CASSFDGDRRRETQYF. The DNA of the CDR3 is TGTGCCAGCAGCTTCGACGGGGACAGGCGTAGGGAGACCCAGTACTTC.

This clonotype was picked up a small number of times. The chain couples TRBV12-3 or TRBV12-4 to TRBJ2-5; 7 bases are shared with TRBD1. The junction had 7 bases not matched to a gene; V was cut back by 5 bases and J by 4 bases. This CDR3 is 14 amino acids long. CDR3 in DNA: TGTGCCAGCAGTCCCCGACAGGGAGCAGAGACCCAGTACTTC. Its protein product is CASSPRQGAETQYF.

This chain links TRBV12-3 or TRBV12-4 with TRBJ1-1, with D possibly matching TRBD1 (6 bases). V dropped 6 bases and J dropped 2 bases, with 13 bases sitting between them. This CDR3 has 14 residues. The CDR3 protein is CASSKSGVNTEAFF. The CDR3 bases are TGTGCCAGCAGCAAATCAGGGGTAAACACTGAAGCTTTCTTT.

In this sample, this clonotype turned up once. CDR3 sequence reads: CASSYSGSSGANVLTF. In nucleotides, the CDR3 is TGTGCCAGCAGTTACTCGGGAAGCTCTGGGGCCAACGTCCTGACTTTC. This chain connects TRBV6-5 to TRBJ2-6; unclear D gene. CDR3 length: 16 residues. The V end lost 0 bases, the J end lost 0 bases, and 6 bases lay between the germline ends. Germline V gene sequence: CDR1 MNHEY, CDR2 SVGAGI.

The chain uses TRBV25-1 and TRBJ2-1; 14 bases agree with TRBD2. Germline V lookup: CDR1 MGHDK, CDR2 SYGVNS. The junction had 5 bases not matched to a gene; V was cut back by 2 bases and J by 5 bases. This CDR3 is built from 17 residues. The CDR3, as DNA: TGTGCCAGCAGTGAAAGGGGGGGACTAGCGGGAGACAATGAGCAGTTCTTC. Protein product: CASSERGGLAGDNEQFF.